These 5 T cell receptor beta chains were sequenced from one sample in a study of shared clonotypes between healthy human individuals. Generated by immunoSEQ multiplex PCR, the TCRdb table keeps only in-frame clones and is missing some. This sample carries around 2,000,000 clones, 95% of them seen once, and the ten largest clones take more than 0.1%. The sequencing sample was made of naive CD4+ T cells sorted from blood. Subset here: CD45RA+ positively selected. The receptors come from a man between 18 and 35 years old in good health.

For the CDR3, the DNA is TGCGCCAGCAGCTTCAACGACAAAACCGGGGAGCTGTTTTTT. Its translation is CASSFNDKTGELFF. This rearrangement joins TRBV5-1 to TRBJ2-2; D not resolved. From germline, CDR1 is SGHRS and CDR2 YFSETQ. V was shortened by 2 bases and J by 5 bases, with 10 bases between the two germline ends. The CDR3 is made up of 14 amino acids.

Comment on this clone: This sample includes further DNA sequences coding for the same CDR3. V gene TRBV10-3 combines with J gene TRBJ2-1, with 7 bases identical to TRBD2. Germline CDR1 reads ENHRY; CDR2 reads SYGVKD. The CDR3 sequence is 14 residues long. V gave up 4 bases and J gave up 4 bases; unmatched junction bases: 4. CDR3 protein: CAISGGTTYNEQFF. CDR3 DNA sequence: TGTGCCATCAGTGGGGGGACTACGTACAATGAGCAGTTCTTC.

The chain carries TRBV19 and TRBJ2-7; D not certain. Germline V CDR1 and CDR2: LNHDA, SQIVND (reference sequence). V dropped 1 base and J dropped 3 bases, with 10 bases sitting between them. This CDR3 has 14 amino acids. The CDR3 spells CASSIAYKGYEQYF. The CDR3 DNA sequence: TGTGCCAGTAGTATAGCCTACAAGGGCTACGAGCAGTACTTC.

V usage is TRBV4-2 and J usage is TRBJ1-3; no reliable D call. The CDR3 contains 16 residues. From germline, CDR1 is LGHNA and CDR2 YNFKEQ. The V gene lost 0 bases and the J gene lost 0 bases, with 9 bases spanning the gap. The CDR3 nucleotides are TGTGCCAGCAGCCAAGATTTGATGGTCTCTGGAAACACCATATATTTT. Its protein is CASSQDLMVSGNTIYF.

This chain links TRBV4-3 with TRBJ1-1, with D hard to call. V lost 0 bases, J lost 10 bases, and 15 bases lay in between. Germline CDR1 is LGHNA and CDR2 is YSLEER. CDR3 length: 14 residues. The CDR3 region is CASSQEAASMIAFF. DNA of the CDR3: TGCGCCAGCAGCCAAGAAGCAGCAAGCATGATAGCTTTCTTT.